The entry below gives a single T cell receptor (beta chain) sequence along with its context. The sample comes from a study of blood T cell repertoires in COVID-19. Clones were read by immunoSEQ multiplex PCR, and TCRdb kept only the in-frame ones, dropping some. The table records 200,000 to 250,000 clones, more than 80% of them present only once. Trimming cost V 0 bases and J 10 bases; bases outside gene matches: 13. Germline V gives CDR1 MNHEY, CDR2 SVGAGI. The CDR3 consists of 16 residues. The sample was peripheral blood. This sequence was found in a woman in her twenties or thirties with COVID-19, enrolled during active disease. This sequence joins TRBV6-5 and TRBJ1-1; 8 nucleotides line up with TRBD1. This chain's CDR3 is CASSYSRDRGPKGAFF. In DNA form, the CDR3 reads TGTGCCAGCAGTTACTCGAGAGACAGGGGCCCCAAGGGAGCTTTCTTT.